A single sample gave rise to the 28 T cell receptor beta chains below, sequenced in a study of T-cell memory formation after mild COVID-19. TCRdb recomputed calls from the 5' RACE reads with MiXCR, one row per CDR3 protein. Of about 340,000 distinct CDR3 sequences in the sample, more than 15% were seen once. Material for sequencing was PBMCs or a T cell subset sorted from them (not recorded which). These receptors all stem from a man between 18 and 29 years old who had mild COVID-19 (a few samples of this study predate the infection). Cell type and time point are not known.

V usage is TRBV18 and J usage is TRBJ1-2, with D perhaps matching TRBD1 (6 bases). With 5 bases removed from V and 0 bases from J, the gap between germline ends came to 13 bases. Germline-derived CDR1 and CDR2 are KGHSH and LQKENI. The CDR3 has 15 amino acids. The DNA for the CDR3 is TGTGCCAGCTCAGTACAGGGCGGACCTAACTATGGCTACACCTTC. It encodes CASSVQGGPNYGYTF.

This clonotype was seen more than once but under ten times. The CDR3 region is CASSYSQGDGYTF. CDR3 DNA: TGTGCCAGCAGTTACTCACAGGGGGATGGCTACACCTTC. This chain uses TRBV6-5 with TRBJ1-2, with 8 bases fitting TRBD1. Losses at the gene ends were 0 bases for V and 6 bases for J; bases not matched to a gene: 0. Germline loops: CDR1 MNHEY, CDR2 SVGAGI. The CDR3 loop spans 13 amino acids.

The gene calls are TRBV5-4 and TRBJ2-6, with 7 bases aligning to TRBD1. Trimming removed 6 bases from V and 0 bases from J; junction bases left unmatched: 15. The germline gives CDR1 SGHNT, CDR2 YYREEE (reference sequence). The CDR3 spans 19 residues. As DNA, the CDR3 is TGTGCCAGCATCCAGCGACAGGGAGCTTTTTTCTCTGGGGCCAACGTCCTGACTTTC. Translation gives CASIQRQGAFFSGANVLTF.

This sequence joins TRBV5-1 and TRBJ2-1; D is perhaps TRBD1 (5 bases). V was clipped by 1 base and J by 4 bases, with 12 bases between them. The CDR3 runs 15 residues. CDR1 is SGHRS and CDR2 is YFSETQ in the germline V gene. CDR3 region: CASSLIQAGYNEQFF. CDR3 in DNA: TGCGCCAGCAGCTTGATACAGGCTGGATACAATGAGCAGTTCTTC.

This clonotype was observed a few times. The chain combines TRBV9 with TRBJ2-7; 10 positions match TRBD1. The CDR3 runs to 16 residues. Germline V lookup: CDR1 SGDLS, CDR2 YYNGEE. After removal of 1 base from V and 0 bases from J, the junction contained 4 bases not matched to a gene. The CDR3 coding sequence is TGTGCCAGCAGCGTAACCGGGACAGGGGCCTCCTACGAGCAGTACTTC. It codes for CASSVTGTGASYEQYF.

This clonotype was detected a few times. The CDR3, as DNA: TGTGCCAGCAGTTACCCGAGCGAGCAGTACTTC. Its protein is CASSYPSEQYF. This rearrangement joins TRBV6-2 or TRBV6-3 to TRBJ2-7; unclear D gene. Germline CDR1 is MNHEY and CDR2 is SVGEGT. The V and J ends lost 2 bases and 6 bases respectively, with 5 bases between them. The CDR3 covers 11 residues.

The chain links TRBV29-1 to TRBJ2-1; D not resolved. Looked up from germline, CDR1 is SQVTM and CDR2 is ANQGSEA. With 2 bases removed from V and 3 bases from J, the gap between germline ends came to 8 bases. This CDR3 region has 13 residues. The CDR3 loop reads CSVELVNYNEQFF. The CDR3 bases are TGCAGCGTTGAATTAGTTAACTACAATGAGCAGTTCTTC.

This clonotype was found a few times. The CDR3 reads CASSLRRYNSPLHF. CDR3 nucleotide sequence: TGTGCCAGCAGCTTACGAAGATATAATTCACCCCTCCACTTT. V usage is TRBV5-6 and J usage is TRBJ1-6; no firm D call. From germline, CDR1 is SGHDT and CDR2 YYEEEE. V lost 2 bases to trimming and J lost 4 bases, with 7 bases between them. The CDR3 length is 14 residues.

This clonotype has just one count. The rearrangement uses TRBV4-1 and TRBJ2-7; 10 nucleotides line up with TRBD1. CDR1 MGHRA and CDR2 YSYEKL come from the germline V gene. The trim removed 5 bases at V and 6 bases at J, leaving 7 bases unmatched. The CDR3 totals 14 residues. CDR3 coding DNA: TGCGCCAGCAGCTCGGGACAGGGGTCCGGCGAGCAGTACTTC. The encoded protein is CASSSGQGSGEQYF.

This clonotype was counted at least ten times. The chain carries TRBV7-9 and TRBJ2-7; possibly TRBD1 or TRBD2 for D (5 bases each). There are 14 residues in the CDR3. Germline loops: CDR1 SEHNR, CDR2 FQNEAQ (reference sequence). Trimming cost V 4 bases and J 7 bases, with 17 bases left between them. The DNA of the CDR3 is TGTGCCAGCAGCTCTATAGGGGACCGGGGTGAGCAGTACTTC. The encoded protein is CASSSIGDRGEQYF.

This clonotype was counted at least ten times. This chain joins TRBV5-1 and TRBJ2-7, with TRBD2 matching 7 bases. Germline values: CDR1 SGHRS, CDR2 YFSETQ. The CDR3 length is 14 residues. The J segment lost 3 bases and the V segment lost 0 bases, leaving 3 bases of the junction unmatched. Written as DNA, the CDR3 is TGCGCCAGCAGCTTGGACTCGGGAGGCTACGAGCAGTACGTC. This sequence encodes CASSLDSGGYEQYV.

This clonotype was counted a few times. The V call is TRBV4-1, the J call TRBJ2-1; TRBD2 matches at 9 bases. J was trimmed by 2 bases and V by 4 bases; bases with no gene match: 18. This CDR3 has 20 residues. Germline lookup yields CDR1 MGHRA and CDR2 YSYEKL. The CDR3 DNA is TGCGCCAGCAGCCCCCGTGGAGGGTCAGCGGGGGGCCGCACCTACAATGAGCAGTTCTTC. Translating gives CASSPRGGSAGGRTYNEQFF.

The chain employs TRBV7-6 and TRBJ2-7; 10 bases line up with TRBD2. The germline CDR1 and CDR2 sequences are SGHVS and FNYEAQ. The CDR3 covers 15 residues. V dropped 2 bases and J dropped 8; count of bases not matched to a gene: 9. CDR3 residues: CASSLFGTSAPQQYF. CDR3 nucleotide sequence: TGTGCCAGCAGCTTATTCGGGACTAGCGCCCCGCAGCAGTACTTC.

This clonotype has ten or more counts. The rearrangement links TRBV7-2 to TRBJ1-3; TRBD1 is a possible D gene (5 bases). With 5 bases removed from V and 0 bases from J, the gap between germline ends came to 11 bases. Germline CDR1 reads SGHTA; CDR2 reads FQGNSA. CDR3 size: 15 residues. CDR3 in amino acids: CASSIGQFSGNTIYF. CDR3 in DNA: TGTGCCAGCAGCATTGGACAATTCTCTGGAAACACCATATATTTT.

This clonotype has a handful of counts. V is TRBV4-3 and J is TRBJ2-2; 8 bases map to TRBD1. Unmatched junction bases numbered 2, after V lost 9 bases and J lost 5 bases. This CDR3 has 12 amino acids. Germline V CDR1 and CDR2: LGHNA, YSLEER. The CDR3 DNA is TGCGCCAGACAGGGGGGAACCGGGGAGCTGTTTTTT. It translates to CARQGGTGELFF.

This clonotype was picked up many times. Here the CDR3 reads CASSWGTRVEQYV. The CDR3 DNA reads as TGTGCCAGCAGCTGGGGGACCCGAGTCGAGCAGTACGTC. This rearrangement joins TRBV5-6 to TRBJ2-7, with D tentatively TRBD1 or TRBD2 (5 bases each). V was shortened by 3 bases and J by 6 bases, with 13 bases between the two germline ends. CDR1 and CDR2 (germline): SGHDT, YYEEEE. The CDR3 has 13 residues.

This clonotype turned up a few times. The chain couples TRBV5-4 to TRBJ1-1; the D is unclear. Germline V CDR1 and CDR2: SGHNT, YYREEE (reference sequence). V was cut by 4 bases and J by 1 base, with 8 bases left in between. This CDR3 is 13 amino acids long. CDR3 sequence: CASSPRPNTEAFF. DNA of the CDR3: TGTGCCAGCAGCCCCAGGCCGAACACTGAAGCTTTCTTT.

This clonotype was recorded a few times. The CDR3 DNA reads as TGTGCCAGCAGCTTTCAGTTGGTGATAGCGGGGAAAGAGACCCAGTACTTC. Protein: CASSFQLVIAGKETQYF. V usage is TRBV7-2 and J usage is TRBJ2-5; TRBD2 aligns across 8 bases. Germline V gene lookup returns CDR1 SGHTA and CDR2 FQGNSA. The CDR3 is made up of 17 amino acids. V lost 3 bases, J lost 3 bases, and 12 bases stayed unmatched.

Only a few counts were recorded for this clonotype. The chain combines TRBV9 with TRBJ1-2; no clear D. CDR3 length: 14 amino acids. V lost 5 bases to trimming and J lost 0 bases, with 11 bases between them. Germline assignment: CDR1 SGDLS and CDR2 YYNGEE. The CDR3 spells CASSGEGSNYGYTF. CDR3 coding DNA: TGTGCCAGCAGTGGCGAAGGGTCTAACTATGGCTACACCTTC.

The CDR3 sequence is CASSQSPGQGYEQYF. The CDR3 nucleotides read TGCGCCAGCAGCCAGAGCCCGGGACAGGGTTACGAGCAGTACTTC. The chain carries TRBV4-1 and TRBJ2-7, with 9 bases aligning to TRBD1. CDR1 MGHRA and CDR2 YSYEKL come from the germline V gene. The CDR3 is 15 residues long. V shed 3 bases and J 4 bases; nucleotides not matched to a gene: 7.

This clonotype has only a few counts. The chain is built from TRBV5-1 and TRBJ1-1; no firm D call. Germline CDR1 and CDR2: SGHRS and YFSETQ. This CDR3 comprises 14 residues. Trimming removed 3 bases at V and 1 base at J, with 10 bases between. The CDR3 spells CASSSNWGNTEAFF. CDR3 in DNA: TGCGCCAGCAGCTCGAACTGGGGGAACACTGAAGCTTTCTTT.

The sample holds a few counts of this clonotype. The chain couples TRBV7-2 to TRBJ2-7, with 8 bases fitting TRBD1. CDR1 and CDR2 from the germline V gene are SGHTA and FQGNSA. CDR3 length equals 15 residues. Trimming cost V 5 bases and J 6 bases; bases outside gene matches: 12. CDR3 nucleotides: TGTGCCAGCAGCGTTAGTTACGGGACAGGTTTCGAGCAGTACTTC. Translation gives CASSVSYGTGFEQYF.

J is TRBJ1-2 and V is TRBV7-8; D may be TRBD1 (5 bases). The CDR3 loop spans 14 amino acids. V was pared by 3 bases and J by 4 bases, with 12 bases between. Germline CDR1 reads SGHVS; CDR2 reads FQNEAQ. CDR3 sequence (DNA): TGTGCCAGCAGCTTGGGTCAGGGCGTCTATGGCTACACCTTC. As protein: CASSLGQGVYGYTF.

V usage is TRBV5-1 and J usage is TRBJ2-1; D is unresolved. Germline V gene sequence: CDR1 SGHRS, CDR2 YFSETQ. Trimming removed 0 bases at V and 10 bases at J, with 8 bases between. The CDR3 runs 12 residues. The CDR3 coding sequence is TGCGCCAGCAGCTTGGCGGGTCCGGAGCAGTTCTTC. This gives the protein CASSLAGPEQFF.

This clonotype was observed a handful of times. Since the CDR3 does not end with the conserved phenylalanine or tryptophan, this likely comes from a read error. The limits of the CDR3 on the DNA are not certain, so only TCRdb's listed CDR3 is given. This chain connects TRBV29-1 to TRBJ2-7; the listed D gene, TRBD2, was not tested against the DNA. Both ends counted, the CDR3 spans 10 residues. Germline assignment: CDR1 SQVTM and CDR2 ANQGSEA. CDR3 residues: CSVEDRTSGN.

The chain joins TRBV14 to TRBJ2-1; TRBD1 might be the D (6 bases). Germline CDR1 reads SGHDN; CDR2 reads FVKESK. The CDR3 length is 15 residues. The V end was cut by 3 bases, the J end by 4 bases, with 13 bases between. The CDR3 nucleotides read TGTGCCAGCAGCCAGCCAACGACAGGTTACAATGAGCAGTTCTTC. Translated, it gives CASSQPTTGYNEQFF.

The J gene is TRBJ1-5, the V gene TRBV5-1; the D is unclear. V was trimmed by 7 bases and J by 5 bases, leaving 13 bases between them. Looked up from germline, CDR1 is SGHRS and CDR2 is YFSETQ. This CDR3 comprises 13 residues. The CDR3 region is CASRVEGDQPQHF. The CDR3 nucleotides read TGCGCCAGCCGGGTCGAGGGCGATCAGCCCCAGCATTTT. Supplemented by reference TRBV5-1 and TRBJ1-5, the full variable domain reads KAGVTQTPRYLIKTRGQQVTLSCSPISGHRSVSWYQQTPGQGLQFLFEYFSETQRNKGNFPGRFSGRQFSNSRSEMNVSTLELGDSALYLCASRVEGDQPQHFGDGTRLSIL.

This clonotype was counted only a few times. This chain joins TRBV7-2 and TRBJ1-6, with 8 positions matching TRBD1. The germline gives CDR1 SGHTA, CDR2 FQGNSA. The V gene end was trimmed by 2 bases and the J gene end by 8 bases; junction bases not matched to a gene: 8. The CDR3 totals 16 residues. Here the CDR3 DNA reads TGTGCCAGCAGCTTATTCCAGGGGGCCGGAGATTCACCCCTCCACTTT. Translating gives CASSLFQGAGDSPLHF.